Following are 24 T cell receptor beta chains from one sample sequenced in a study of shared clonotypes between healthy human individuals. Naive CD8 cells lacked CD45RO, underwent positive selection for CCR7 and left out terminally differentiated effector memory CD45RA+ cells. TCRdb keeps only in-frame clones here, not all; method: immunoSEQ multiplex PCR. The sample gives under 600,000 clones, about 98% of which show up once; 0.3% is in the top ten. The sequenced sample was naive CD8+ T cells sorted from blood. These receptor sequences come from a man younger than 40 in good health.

The CDR3 DNA reads as TGCGCCAGCAGCCAGCCGCTGTACCAAGAGACCCAGTACTTC. This encodes CASSQPLYQETQYF. The chain couples TRBV4-1 to TRBJ2-5, with unresolved D. Germline V gene sequence: CDR1 MGHRA, CDR2 YSYEKL. With 3 bases removed from V and 0 bases from J, the gap between germline ends came to 8 bases. The CDR3 loop spans 14 amino acids.

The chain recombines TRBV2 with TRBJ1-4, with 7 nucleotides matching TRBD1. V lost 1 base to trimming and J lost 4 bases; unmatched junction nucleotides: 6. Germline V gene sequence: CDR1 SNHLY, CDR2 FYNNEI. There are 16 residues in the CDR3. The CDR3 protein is CASSEEEGDSNEKLFF. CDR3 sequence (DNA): TGTGCCAGCAGTGAAGAGGAGGGGGACAGTAATGAAAAACTGTTTTTT.

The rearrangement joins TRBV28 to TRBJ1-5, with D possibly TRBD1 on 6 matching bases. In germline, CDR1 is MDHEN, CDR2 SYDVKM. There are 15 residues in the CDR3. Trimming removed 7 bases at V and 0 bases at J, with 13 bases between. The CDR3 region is CASISDRYSNQPQHF. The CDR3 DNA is TGTGCCAGCATATCAGACAGGTATAGCAATCAGCCCCAGCATTTT.

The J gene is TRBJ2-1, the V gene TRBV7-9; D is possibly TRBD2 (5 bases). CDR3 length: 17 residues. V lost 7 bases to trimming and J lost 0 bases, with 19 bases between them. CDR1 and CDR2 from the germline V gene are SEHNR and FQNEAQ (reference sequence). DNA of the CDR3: TGTGCCAGCAACCTCGCGGGTCCTACGAGCTCCTACAATGAGCAGTTCTTC. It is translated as CASNLAGPTSSYNEQFF.

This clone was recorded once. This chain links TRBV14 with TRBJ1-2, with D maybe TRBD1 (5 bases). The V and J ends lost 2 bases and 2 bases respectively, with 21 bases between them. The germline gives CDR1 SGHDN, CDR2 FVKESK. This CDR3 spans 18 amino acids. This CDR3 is CASSQKSGQGRINYGYTF. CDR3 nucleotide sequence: TGTGCCAGCAGCCAAAAATCCGGCCAGGGACGTATCAACTATGGCTACACCTTC.

In DNA form, the CDR3 reads TGTGCCAGCAGAGTCTCCTACGAGCAGTACTTC. Translating gives CASRVSYEQYF. The chain couples TRBV28 to TRBJ2-7; D gene unclear. The CDR3 has 11 residues. CDR1 is MDHEN and CDR2 is SYDVKM in the germline V gene. Trimming cost V 6 bases and J 0 bases, with 3 bases left between them.

CDR3 region: CAWRMTGVRDQPQHF. CDR3 sequence (DNA): TGTGCCTGGAGGATGACAGGGGTTCGGGATCAGCCCCAGCATTTT. The chain employs TRBV30 and TRBJ1-5; the match to TRBD1 covers 8 bases. The CDR3 contains 15 residues. Looked up from germline, CDR1 is GTSNPN and CDR2 is SVGIG (reference sequence). V shed 3 bases and J 5 bases; nucleotides not matched to a gene: 9. The entire variable domain, with the rest obtained from reference TRBV30 and TRBJ1-5, is as follows: SQTIHQWPATLVQPVGSPLSLECTVEGTSNPNLYWYRQAAGRGLQLLFYSVGIGQISSEVPQNLSASRPQDRQFILSSKKLLLSDSGFYLCAWRMTGVRDQPQHFGDGTRLSIL.

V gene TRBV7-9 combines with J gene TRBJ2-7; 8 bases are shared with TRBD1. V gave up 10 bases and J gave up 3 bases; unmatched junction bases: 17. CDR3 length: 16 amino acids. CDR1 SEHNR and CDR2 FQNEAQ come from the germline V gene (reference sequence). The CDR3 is CAIRKDSPGQGYEQYF. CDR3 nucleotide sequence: TGTGCCATTCGGAAAGACTCTCCAGGACAGGGCTACGAGCAGTACTTC.

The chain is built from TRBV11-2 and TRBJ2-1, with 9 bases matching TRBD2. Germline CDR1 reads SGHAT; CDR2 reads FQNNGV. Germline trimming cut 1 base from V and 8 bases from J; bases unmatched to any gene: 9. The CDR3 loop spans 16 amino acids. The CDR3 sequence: CASSLVRAGGAHEQFF. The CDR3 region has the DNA TGTGCCAGCAGCTTAGTTCGGGCGGGAGGGGCCCATGAGCAGTTCTTC.

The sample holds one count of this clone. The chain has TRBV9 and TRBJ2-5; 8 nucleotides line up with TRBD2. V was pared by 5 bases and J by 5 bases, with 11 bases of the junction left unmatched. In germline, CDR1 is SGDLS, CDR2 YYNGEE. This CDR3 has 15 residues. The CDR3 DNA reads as TGTGCCAGCAGTGACCAGGCCCGGGAGGGGGAGACCCAGTACTTC. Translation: CASSDQAREGETQYF.

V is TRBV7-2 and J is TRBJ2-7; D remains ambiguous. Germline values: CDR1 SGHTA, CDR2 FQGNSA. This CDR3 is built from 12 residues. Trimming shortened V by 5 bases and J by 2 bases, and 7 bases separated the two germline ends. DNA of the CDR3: TGTGCCAGCAGCGCTCCCCCCTACGAGCAGTACTTC. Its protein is CASSAPPYEQYF.

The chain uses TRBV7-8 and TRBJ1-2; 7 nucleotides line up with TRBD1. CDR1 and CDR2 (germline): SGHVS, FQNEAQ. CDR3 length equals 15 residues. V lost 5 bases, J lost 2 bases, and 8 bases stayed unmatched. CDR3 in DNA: TGTGCCAGCAGCCCTAGGTGGGGACAGAACTATGGCTACACCTTC. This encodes CASSPRWGQNYGYTF. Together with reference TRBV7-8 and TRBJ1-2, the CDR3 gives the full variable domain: GAGVSQSPRYKVAKRGQDVALRCDPISGHVSLFWYQQALGQGPEFLTYFQNEAQLDKSGLPSDRFFAERPEGSVSTLKIQRTQQEDSAVYLCASSPRWGQNYGYTFGSGTRLTVV.

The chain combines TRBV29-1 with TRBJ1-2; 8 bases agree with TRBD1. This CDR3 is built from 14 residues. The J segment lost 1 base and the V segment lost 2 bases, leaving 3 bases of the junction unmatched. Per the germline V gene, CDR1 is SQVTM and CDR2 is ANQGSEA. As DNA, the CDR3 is TGCAGCGTTGAATCAACAGGGGGTAACTATGGCTACACCTTC. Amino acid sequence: CSVESTGGNYGYTF. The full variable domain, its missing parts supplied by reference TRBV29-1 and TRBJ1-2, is SAVISQKPSRDICQRGTSLTIQCQVDSQVTMMFWYRQQPGQSLTLIATANQGSEATYESGFVIDKFPISRPNLTFSTLTVSNMSPEDSSIYLCSVESTGGNYGYTFGSGTRLTVV.

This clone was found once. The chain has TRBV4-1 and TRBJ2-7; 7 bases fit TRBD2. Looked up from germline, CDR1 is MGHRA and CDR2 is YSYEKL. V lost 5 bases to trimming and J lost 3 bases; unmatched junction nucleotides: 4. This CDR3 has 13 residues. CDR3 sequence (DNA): TGCGCCAGCAGCTTTGGACTAGACTACGAGCAGTACTTC. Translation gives CASSFGLDYEQYF.

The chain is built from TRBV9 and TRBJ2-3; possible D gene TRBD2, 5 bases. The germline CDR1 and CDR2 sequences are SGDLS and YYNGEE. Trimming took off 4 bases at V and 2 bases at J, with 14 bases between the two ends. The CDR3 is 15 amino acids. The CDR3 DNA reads TGTGCCAGCAGCCCATATCGGGATGCCACAGATACGCAGTATTTT. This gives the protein CASSPYRDATDTQYF.

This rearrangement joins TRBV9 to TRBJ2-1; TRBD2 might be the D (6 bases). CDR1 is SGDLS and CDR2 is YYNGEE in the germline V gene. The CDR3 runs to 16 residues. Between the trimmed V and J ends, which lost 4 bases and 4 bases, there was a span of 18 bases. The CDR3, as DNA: TGTGCCAGCAGCCCTCGACTGGCTAGCGAGTACAATGAGCAGTTCTTC. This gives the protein CASSPRLASEYNEQFF.

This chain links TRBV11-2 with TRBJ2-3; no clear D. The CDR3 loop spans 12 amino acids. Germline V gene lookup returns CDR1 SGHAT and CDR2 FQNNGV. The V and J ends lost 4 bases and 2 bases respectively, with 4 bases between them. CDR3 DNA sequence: TGTGCCAGCAGCTCTATCACAGATACGCAGTATTTT. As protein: CASSSITDTQYF.

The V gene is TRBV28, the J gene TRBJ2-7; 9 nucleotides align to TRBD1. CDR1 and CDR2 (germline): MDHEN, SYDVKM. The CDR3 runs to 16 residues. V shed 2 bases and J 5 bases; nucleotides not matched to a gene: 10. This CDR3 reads CASSLRDRAEGNEQYF. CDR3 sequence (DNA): TGTGCCAGCAGTTTAAGGGACAGGGCTGAGGGCAACGAGCAGTACTTC.

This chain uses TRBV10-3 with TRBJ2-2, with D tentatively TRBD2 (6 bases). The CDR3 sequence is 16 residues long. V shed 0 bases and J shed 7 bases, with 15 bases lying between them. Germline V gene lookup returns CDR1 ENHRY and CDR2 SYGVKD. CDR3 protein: CAISESIGRGNGELFF. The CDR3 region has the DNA TGTGCCATCAGTGAGTCGATCGGGAGAGGAAACGGGGAGCTGTTTTTT.

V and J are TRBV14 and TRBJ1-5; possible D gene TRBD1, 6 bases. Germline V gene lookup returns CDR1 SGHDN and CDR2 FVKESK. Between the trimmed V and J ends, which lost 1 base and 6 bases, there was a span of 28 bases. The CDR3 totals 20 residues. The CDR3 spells CASSQGDDRIPRVPGQPQHF. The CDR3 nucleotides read TGTGCCAGCAGCCAAGGTGATGACAGGATCCCTCGTGTACCGGGTCAGCCCCAGCATTTT.

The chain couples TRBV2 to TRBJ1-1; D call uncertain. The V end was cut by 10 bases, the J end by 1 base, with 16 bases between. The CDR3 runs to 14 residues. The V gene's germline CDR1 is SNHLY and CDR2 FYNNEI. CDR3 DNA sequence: TGTGCCACCCATTACGGGGTAACGAACACTGAAGCTTTCTTT. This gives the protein CATHYGVTNTEAFF. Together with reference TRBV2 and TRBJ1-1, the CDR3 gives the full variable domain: EPEVTQTPSHQVTQMGQEVILRCVPISNHLYFYWYRQILGQKVEFLVSFYNNEISEKSEIFDDQFSVERPDGSNFTLKIRSTKLEDSAMYFCATHYGVTNTEAFFGQGTRLTVV.

DNA of the CDR3: TGTGCCAGTAGTATCGGGGCGGAAGAGCAGTTCTTC. Translated, it gives CASSIGAEEQFF. The chain employs TRBV19 and TRBJ2-1; D may correspond to TRBD1 or TRBD2 (5 bases each). This CDR3 is 12 amino acids long. The V gene's germline CDR1 is LNHDA and CDR2 SQIVND (reference sequence). V lost 3 bases and J 10 bases, leaving 10 bases between the germline ends.

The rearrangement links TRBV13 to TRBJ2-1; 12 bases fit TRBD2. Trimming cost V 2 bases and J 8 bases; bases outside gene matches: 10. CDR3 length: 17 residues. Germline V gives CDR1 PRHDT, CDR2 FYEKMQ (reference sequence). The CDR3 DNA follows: TGTGCCAGCAGCTTATTCTCCGGGACTAGCGGGTTAGATGAGCAGTTCTTC. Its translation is CASSLFSGTSGLDEQFF. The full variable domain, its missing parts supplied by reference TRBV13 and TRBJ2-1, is AAGVIQSPRHLIKEKRETATLKCYPIPRHDTVYWYQQGPGQDPQFLISFYEKMQSDKGSIPDRFSAQQFSDYHSELNMSSLELGDSALYFCASSLFSGTSGLDEQFFGPGTRLTVL.

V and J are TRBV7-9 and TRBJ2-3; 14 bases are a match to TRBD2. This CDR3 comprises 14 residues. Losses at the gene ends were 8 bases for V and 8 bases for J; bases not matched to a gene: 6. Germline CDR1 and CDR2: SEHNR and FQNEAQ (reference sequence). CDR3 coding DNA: TGTGCCAGCTTCTCCGGGACTAGCGGGAGTACGCAGTATTTT. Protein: CASFSGTSGSTQYF.